This is a list of T cell receptor beta chains from one sample in a study of beta chain features in type 1 diabetes. Assay: immunoSEQ multiplex PCR; the TCRdb copy retains only in-frame clones and omits some. The sample shows some 410,000 clones, about an eighth of them seen only once. Material: naive CD4+ T cells from blood. These receptors all stem from a woman aged 18-30 years in good health. Both conserved end residues are trimmed from each CDR3.

j_gene,v_gene,CDR3aa
TRBJ1-4,TRBV10-3,AISDRGGEKLF
TRBJ1-4,TRBV7-2,ASSLGPSGGEKLF
TRBJ2-7,TRBV7-8,ASSFSRGSYEQY
TRBJ2-7,TRBV7-2,ASSWGRGQGPIEQY
TRBJ1-6,TRBV7-9,ASSSGTHNSPLH
TRBJ2-3,TRBV9,ASSVGVGTVSTDTQY
TRBJ1-1,TRBV29-1,SACPDMRGNTEAF
TRBJ2-3,TRBV11-2,ASSLWSWDTQY
TRBJ1-2,TRBV28,ASSLSNYGYT
TRBJ2-2,TRBV18,ASSRTEGTGELF
TRBJ1-3,TRBV7-9,ASTRSGNTIY
TRBJ2-5,TRBV30,AWNIHSGKRGLETQY
TRBJ2-5,TRBV25-1,ASSAFATGETQY
TRBJ2-1,TRBV27,ASSPHRDAYNEQF
TRBJ2-5,TRBV6-5,ASSYSILQETQY
TRBJ1-3,TRBV30,AWRRRRRGLGDTIY
TRBJ2-7,TRBV20-1,SARKGYEQY
TRBJ2-5,TRBV15,ATSREGALETQY
TRBJ2-5,TRBV7-8,ASSLIAGGTQETQY
TRBJ1-1,TRBV4-1,ASSQAGLNTEAF
TRBJ1-5,TRBV30,AWSVLGYRDQPQH
TRBJ1-6,TRBV7-9,AISRQGKRNSPLH
TRBJ2-1,TRBV18,ASSPPPPGSYNEQF
TRBJ2-1,TRBV10-3,AAGVYNEQF
TRBJ2-5,TRBV7-8,ASSPVAGVEETQY
TRBJ2-2,TRBV7-3,ASSSTNTGELF
TRBJ2-6,TRBV2,ASAPRRTGRGLGANVLT
TRBJ1-1,TRBV5-1,ASSFDWSNTEAF
TRBJ2-1,TRBV6-5,ASSLGLAGEDEQF
TRBJ2-3,TRBV5-1,ASNLGQITDTQY
TRBJ1-2,TRBV29-1,SVPTTGENFGYT
TRBJ2-7,TRBV18,ASSPTSGRIHEQY
TRBJ1-1,TRBV2,ASSDQGGNTEAF
TRBJ2-1,TRBV7-2,ASSLESGGGMQF
TRBJ2-1,TRBV9,ASTAVPSYNEQF
TRBJ2-1,TRBV9,ASSVSRTSLNEQF
TRBJ2-3,TRBV4-3,ASSQDWGTDTQY
TRBJ1-2,TRBV5-6,ASSRRQGGFYT
TRBJ2-5,TRBV7-9,AAGLAGQETQY
TRBJ2-1,TRBV25-1,ASSPPRTANEQF
TRBJ2-5,TRBV29-1,SAGTGNQETQY
TRBJ2-2,TRBV4-2,ASSQALANTGELF
TRBJ2-5,TRBV20-1,SASSETQY
TRBJ1-6,TRBV28,ASSFRPGRNSPLH
TRBJ2-1,TRBV7-9,ASSQGLVGSYNEQF
TRBJ1-1,TRBV6-5,ASRGSRGWNTEAF
TRBJ2-5,TRBV18,ASSPPGLGGETQY
TRBJ1-5,TRBV28,ASSTGTGYQPQH
TRBJ2-7,TRBV23-1,ASFSGSYEQY
TRBJ2-4,TRBV27,ASSLSRQLAKNIQY
TRBJ1-4,TRBV30,AWSVGSGEKLF
TRBJ2-3,TRBV7-2,ASSPPGRQDTQY
TRBJ2-7,TRBV29-1,SVGRRHSYEQY